This T cell receptor (beta chain) was captured in a study of T cell repertoires in cytomegalovirus infection. About the research overall: In public TCR beta signatures, there were indications of both CMV infection and matching HLA type.

The J segment lost 0 bases and the V segment lost 4 bases, leaving 17 bases of the junction unmatched. Germline CDR1 reads SGHTA; CDR2 reads FQGTGA. The CDR3 contains 21 residues. TCRdb redid the calling of the reads with MiXCR, one entry per CDR3 protein. The profile covers 150,000 to 200,000 distinct CDR3 sequences, with roughly 14% appearing a single time and over 20% taken by the ten largest. Study observations and caveats: In two of eight donors, the top clonotype was HLA-C-restricted CMV-specific. Cumulative public TCR beta family frequency identified carriers of CMV plus the relevant HLA.

This clonotype was recorded a few times. Its specificity is not known. The rearrangement joins TRBV7-3 to TRBJ2-6, with 8 positions matching TRBD2. This clonotype originated in a human donor in good health (CMV status not recorded). Some clones in this sample may be carry-over from other donors' samples. Sequenced material: PBMCs. The CDR3 DNA reads as TGTGCCAGCAGCTCCCAGAGACTAGCGTGGGGGGCTTCCTCTGGGGCCAACGTCCTGACTTTC. Translated, it gives CASSSQRLAWGASSGANVLTF.